This T cell receptor (beta chain) was sequenced during a study of blood T cell repertoires in COVID-19. Study-wide context: Sample material is recorded as cDNA or gDNA derived from T cells, B-cell-depleted T cells, or PBMCs.

Per the original data handling: How many nucleated cells were present was estimated from reference gene primer amplification. Only in-frame clones appear in the TCRdb table, and some are missing; sequencing was by immunoSEQ multiplex PCR. That table supplies the V and J calls and clone size; D and trimming were determined from the DNA. This table holds 240,000 or so clones, 82% found once. The sequenced sample was peripheral blood. This TCR came from a woman aged 60-75 years with active or convalescent COVID-19.

DNA of the CDR3: TGTGCCATCAGCCCGCAGGGGGCAGGAAACACCATATATTTT. Translating it yields CAISPQGAGNTIYF. The J gene is TRBJ1-3, the V gene TRBV10-3; 8 bases match TRBD1. There are 14 residues in the CDR3. V was pared by 6 bases and J by 4 bases, with 5 bases of the junction left unmatched. Looked up from germline, CDR1 is ENHRY and CDR2 is SYGVKD.